This T cell receptor beta chain was identified in a study of blood T cell repertoires in COVID-19. Study details: Donors in Cohort 3 counted as recovered after two negative PCRs, clearance, or symptom resolution.

The CDR3 loop spans 13 amino acids. The ends lost 4 bases at V and 6 bases at J; junction bases unmatched: 4. Germline CDR1 and CDR2: MNHEY and SMNVEV (reference sequence). In the original processing: Reference gene primer amplification gave estimated nucleated cell counts. The table came from immunoSEQ multiplex PCR; TCRdb's copy has only in-frame clones and leaves some out. That table is the source of V, J and clone size, and D and trimming were worked out from the DNA. The repertoire holds fewer than 250,000 clones, with around 87% as singletons. Sequenced material: PBMCs or T cells enriched from blood (not recorded which). This rearrangement joins TRBV27 to TRBJ1-2; 8 nucleotides align to TRBD1. This TCR was sampled from a young man in a cohort exposed to, infected with or recovered from COVID-19 (not recorded which). The CDR3 DNA reads TGTGCCAGCAGTTATCAGGGGGCGCATGGCTACACCTTC. Amino acid sequence: CASSYQGAHGYTF.